Each of the 15 T cell receptor beta chains below was sequenced from the same sample in a study of Ad26.COV2.S vaccination and SARS-CoV-2 variants. Described treatment: roughly 19 received Ad26.COV2.S at low or high dose, single or two shots; 5 received placebo; per-sample allocation not given. Sampling was done on day 63 after the first vaccine or placebo injection. The assay was immunoSEQ multiplex PCR, and TCRdb's table has in-frame clones only and misses some. Among 500,000 or so clones listed, roughly 85% were seen once. The sequenced sample was peripheral blood, obtained in a trial of Ad26.COV2.S vaccine versus placebo. These receptors all stem from a person between 18 and 60 years old who received the Ad26.COV2.S COVID-19 vaccine or a placebo.

The chain employs TRBV19 and TRBJ2-7; a possible D gene is TRBD2 (5 bases). The CDR3 runs to 14 residues. Trimming shortened V by 2 bases and J by 2 bases, and 10 bases separated the two germline ends. The germline CDR1 and CDR2 sequences are LNHDA and SQIVND (reference sequence). CDR3 residues: CASSIRLATYEQYF. Here the CDR3 DNA reads TGTGCCAGTAGTATACGGCTAGCTACCTACGAGCAGTACTTC.

The rearrangement links TRBV28 to TRBJ2-2, with unresolved D. The CDR3 totals 16 residues. CDR1 is MDHEN and CDR2 is SYDVKM in the germline V gene. Deletions cut 2 bases from V and 3 bases from J, with 13 bases between. CDR3: CASSLERPVDTGELFF. The CDR3 coding sequence is TGTGCCAGCAGTTTAGAACGACCAGTGGACACCGGGGAGCTGTTTTTT.

The V gene is TRBV4-1, the J gene TRBJ2-1; 9 bases align to TRBD1. The CDR3 is made up of 17 amino acids. J gave up 0 bases and V 2 bases, and 5 bases lay outside the gene matches. Germline V gene data show CDR1 as MGHRA and CDR2 as YSYEKL. The CDR3 loop reads CASSQSIQGASYNEQFF. The CDR3 DNA is TGCGCCAGCAGCCAATCTATACAGGGGGCCTCCTACAATGAGCAGTTCTTC.

The sample holds a few counts of this clone. The CDR3 sequence is CASSYERTGAINQPQHF. The CDR3 nucleotides are TGTGCCAGCAGTTACGAACGGACAGGGGCTATCAATCAGCCCCAGCATTTT. The chain links TRBV6-2 or TRBV6-3 to TRBJ1-5, with 9 bases matching TRBD1. The CDR3 contains 17 residues. Germline V lookup: CDR1 MNHEY, CDR2 SVGEGT. V shed 2 bases, J shed 3 bases, and the junction held 8 bases outside the gene matches.

This chain uses TRBV28 with TRBJ1-6, with D perhaps TRBD1 (5 bases). CDR3 length: 14 residues. Germline loops: CDR1 MDHEN, CDR2 SYDVKM. Between the trimmed V and J ends, which lost 11 bases and 10 bases, there was a span of 21 bases. The CDR3 spells CAWAGGRLGSPLHF. CDR3 in DNA: TGTGCCTGGGCGGGGGGTAGGTTAGGGTCACCCCTCCACTTT. The entire variable domain, with the rest obtained from reference TRBV28 and TRBJ1-6, is as follows: DVKVTQSSRYLVKRTGEKVFLECVQDMDHENMFWYRQDPGLGLRLIYFSYDVKMKEKGDIPEGYSVSREKKERFSLILESASTNQTSMYLCAWAGGRLGSPLHFGNGTRLTVT.

This clone was counted once. The rearrangement joins TRBV6-1 to TRBJ2-7; D not certain. The CDR3 runs 14 residues. Germline V CDR1 and CDR2: MNHNS, SASEGT. With 1 base removed from V and 3 bases from J, the gap between germline ends came to 10 bases. The CDR3 spells CASSEDGQIYEQYF. Here the CDR3 DNA reads TGTGCCAGCAGTGAAGACGGCCAGATCTACGAGCAGTACTTC.

J is TRBJ2-1 and V is TRBV7-2; tentatively, D is TRBD2 (7 bases). Trimming shortened V by 5 bases and J by 12 bases, and 26 bases separated the two germline ends. From germline, CDR1 is SGHTA and CDR2 FQGNSA. The CDR3 length is 16 residues. The CDR3 here is CASSQTSLGGGSGQFF. The CDR3 DNA is TGTGCCAGCAGCCAAACGAGCCTCGGGGGCGGGAGTGGGCAGTTCTTC.

The chain combines TRBV9 with TRBJ1-1; tentatively, D is TRBD1 (5 bases). V was pared by 4 bases and J by 5 bases, with 27 bases between. The CDR3 contains 18 residues. Germline CDR1 and CDR2: SGDLS and YYNGEE. Here the CDR3 reads CASSPAGLKGLLGTEAFF. The CDR3 nucleotides read TGTGCCAGCAGCCCCGCGGGTCTAAAGGGGCTCCTCGGGACTGAAGCTTTCTTT. The full variable domain, in which reference TRBV9 and TRBJ1-1 provide the parts outside the CDR3, is DSGVTQTPKHLITATGQRVTLRCSPRSGDLSVYWYQQSLDQGLQFLIQYYNGEERAKGNILERFSAQQFPDLHSELNLSSLELGDSALYFCASSPAGLKGLLGTEAFFGQGTRLTVV.

The V and J genes are TRBV28 and TRBJ2-2, with D perhaps TRBD2 (7 bases). The CDR3 covers 16 residues. V was cut by 7 bases and J by 2 bases, with 17 bases left in between. Germline lookup yields CDR1 MDHEN and CDR2 SYDVKM. DNA for the CDR3: TGTGCCAGCACAACGGGGGGCCGACCCAACACCGGGGAGCTGTTTTTT. This translates into CASTTGGRPNTGELFF.

The chain carries TRBV7-3 and TRBJ2-1, with D possibly called TRBD1 or TRBD2 (5 bases each). Germline V lookup: CDR1 SGHTA, CDR2 FQGTGA. V was cut by 5 bases and J by 4 bases, with 15 bases left in between. The CDR3 has 15 amino acids. The CDR3 spells CASSPGRSLYNEQFF. CDR3 coding DNA: TGTGCCAGCAGCCCGGGGCGGAGCCTTTACAATGAGCAGTTCTTC.

V usage is TRBV7-9 and J usage is TRBJ2-1; 12 bases align to TRBD2. V was pared by 4 bases and J by 3 bases, with 7 bases of the junction left unmatched. This CDR3 is built from 17 residues. Germline values: CDR1 SEHNR, CDR2 FQNEAQ (reference sequence). CDR3 sequence: CASSSGLAGRLYNEQFF. Written as DNA, the CDR3 is TGTGCCAGCAGCTCCGGACTAGCGGGACGTCTCTACAATGAGCAGTTCTTC.

CDR3 sequence (DNA): TGTGCCAGCAGCCAAGTGGGGTCGTCAGGAGAGACCCAGTACTTC. Its translation: CASSQVGSSGETQYF. The J gene is TRBJ2-5, the V gene TRBV14; D call uncertain. The CDR3 consists of 15 residues. Germline values: CDR1 SGHDN, CDR2 FVKESK. V lost 1 base and J lost 4, with 13 bases in between.

The chain combines TRBV30 with TRBJ2-2; TRBD2 agrees at 7 bases. V trimming: 2 bases; J trimming: 5 bases; junction bases outside the gene matches: 8. Looked up from germline, CDR1 is GTSNPN and CDR2 is SVGIG (reference sequence). The length of the CDR3 is 15 residues. The CDR3 DNA is TGTGCCTGGAGTCACACTAGCGTGGGGACCGGGGAGCTGTTTTTT. Translating it yields CAWSHTSVGTGELFF.

The V gene is TRBV11-3, the J gene TRBJ2-1, with D unclear. This CDR3 is built from 13 residues. Trimming stripped 5 bases from V and 6 bases from J, with 11 bases between. Germline values: CDR1 SGHNT, CDR2 YENEEA. Written as DNA, the CDR3 is TGTGCCAGCAGCCCCGGTGGTCTCAATGAGCAGTTCTTC. Protein: CASSPGGLNEQFF.

The gene calls are TRBV2 and TRBJ2-7, with D unresolved. V gave up 2 bases and J gave up 5 bases, with 13 bases separating them. This CDR3 comprises 14 residues. The germline CDR1 and CDR2 sequences are SNHLY and FYNNEI. The CDR3 DNA reads TGTGCCAGCAGTGAAAGACGGACGATGGACGAGCAGTACTTC. It translates to CASSERRTMDEQYF.